These 9 T cell receptor beta chains share one sample of origin, sequenced in a study of tumor-infiltrating lymphocytes in localized non-small cell lung cancer. Libraries were prepared by immunoSEQ multiplex PCR; TCRdb keeps only in-frame clonotypes and omits some of them. The sample shows about 8,400 clones, more than 65% of them seen only once. Sequenced: lung tumor tissue. The receptors originated from a human donor with non-small cell lung cancer.

V is TRBV2 and J is TRBJ2-3, with TRBD2 matching over 11 bases. The ends lost 5 bases at V and 4 bases at J; junction bases unmatched: 11. Germline V lookup: CDR1 SNHLY, CDR2 FYNNEI. The CDR3 sequence is 17 residues long. CDR3 DNA sequence: TGTGCCAGCAGTCCGGGACTAGCGGAGAGGGGTGCAGATACGCAGTATTTT. It codes for CASSPGLAERGADTQYF.

This clone is a singleton in its sample. This chain joins TRBV15 and TRBJ2-7, with TRBD2 matching 10 bases. The germline V gene encodes CDR1 LNHNV and CDR2 YYDKDF (reference sequence). The junction had 3 bases not matched to a gene; V was cut back by 6 bases and J by 4 bases. The CDR3 consists of 13 residues. The CDR3 sequence is CATSLAGDYEQYF. The CDR3 nucleotides read TGTGCCACCAGTCTAGCGGGAGATTACGAGCAGTACTTC.

This clone has only one observation. This chain connects TRBV30 to TRBJ1-5; tentative D call: TRBD1 (5 bases). The length of the CDR3 is 15 residues. CDR1 GTSNPN and CDR2 SVGIG come from the germline V gene (reference sequence). V lost 8 bases, J lost 2 bases, and 19 bases lay in between. This chain's CDR3 is CAPQGPRVGNQPQHF. CDR3 bases: TGTGCCCCTCAGGGCCCCCGAGTGGGCAATCAGCCCCAGCATTTT.

This clone was detected only a few times. The chain couples TRBV4-3 to TRBJ2-1; D unclear. Per germline, CDR1 LGHNA and CDR2 YSLEER. Between the trimmed V and J ends, which lost 0 bases and 8 bases, there was a span of 5 bases. This CDR3 has 12 residues. Written as DNA, the CDR3 is TGCGCCAGCAGCCAAGATCAATATGAGCAGTTCTTC. Residues: CASSQDQYEQFF.

The rearrangement uses TRBV5-4 and TRBJ2-7; 16 bases agree with TRBD2. This CDR3 is 18 amino acids long. The junction had 8 bases not matched to a gene; V was cut back by 3 bases and J by 2 bases. The germline gives CDR1 SGHNT, CDR2 YYREEE (reference sequence). CDR3 loop: CASSSHGTSGRATYEQYF. Written as DNA, the CDR3 is TGTGCCAGCAGCTCACACGGGACTAGCGGGAGGGCAACCTACGAGCAGTACTTC.

The chain is built from TRBV12-5 and TRBJ1-1; 12 bases are a match to TRBD1. Germline-derived CDR1 and CDR2 are LGHNT and FRNRAP. V lost 3 bases to trimming and J lost 7 bases; unmatched junction nucleotides: 6. This CDR3 comprises 15 residues. CDR3 DNA sequence: TGTGCTAGTGGTTTCCCGGGACAGGGGGCTCATGAAGCTTTCTTT. Its translation: CASGFPGQGAHEAFF.

The chain combines TRBV5-5 with TRBJ2-1, with 10 bases aligning to TRBD1. CDR3 length equals 16 residues. J gave up 7 bases and V 6 bases, and 13 bases lay outside the gene matches. In germline, CDR1 is SGHKS, CDR2 YYEKEE (reference sequence). CDR3 region: CASTTAPGQGLNEQFF. DNA for the CDR3: TGTGCCAGCACCACTGCCCCGGGACAGGGGCTAAATGAGCAGTTCTTC.

This clone came up once. The chain is built from TRBV6-1 and TRBJ1-5; unclear D gene. Germline CDR1 MNHNS, CDR2 SASEGT. This CDR3 has 13 residues. V lost 5 bases to trimming and J lost 3 bases, with 8 bases between them. CDR3: CASSPGINQPQHF. The CDR3 region has the DNA TGTGCCAGCAGTCCGGGAATCAATCAGCCCCAGCATTTT.

The chain uses TRBV5-1 and TRBJ2-5, with unresolved D. V was pared by 1 base and J by 5 bases, with 21 bases between. CDR1 SGHRS and CDR2 YFSETQ come from the germline V gene. The CDR3 covers 17 residues. CDR3 nucleotide sequence: TGCGCCAGCAGCTTGTCGGCTACGGTTGCGTTGGGGGAGACCCAGTACTTC. Translation gives CASSLSATVALGETQYF.